Listed below are T cell receptor beta chains from one sample, sequenced in a study of T cells after yellow fever vaccination. Each CDR3 protein is one row after TCRdb ran MiXCR on the 5' RACE reads. The sample has a few hundred thousand distinct CDR3 sequences; approximately 4.5% are singletons. Sequences were derived from PBMCs, sampled 15 days after the yellow fever booster vaccination. The receptors originated from a man younger than 30 who received the YFV17D yellow fever vaccine. The CDR3 runs from the conserved cysteine through the conserved F or W. A D gene is named only where the DNA matches it firmly. Expanded clones get a size class; other rows say once, few or many, or leave the size out.

V	size	D	J	CDR3	DNA
TRBV10-3	.	.	TRBJ2-5	CAISESRASVQETQYF	TGTGCCATCAGTGAGTCTAGGGCCTCCGTTCAAGAGACCCAGTACTTC
TRBV11-2	few	TRBD1	TRBJ1-6	CASSLTGNNSPLHF	TGTGCCAGCAGCTTGACAGGGAACAATTCACCCCTCCACTTT
TRBV4-1	few	.	TRBJ1-4	CASSQRQIF	TGCGCCAGCAGCCAAAGACAGATTTTT
TRBV11-2	.	TRBD2	TRBJ2-2	CASSGGLGAGELFF	TGTGCCAGCAGCGGTGGACTAGGCGCCGGGGAGCTGTTTTTT
TRBV4-3	.	.	TRBJ1-4	CASSQGGPGATNEKLFF	TGCGCCAGCAGCCAAGGGGGGCCAGGGGCAACTAATGAAAAACTGTTTTTT
TRBV5-1	many	TRBD1	TRBJ2-1	CASSLEGQGGDEQFF	TGCGCCAGCAGCTTGGAGGGACAGGGGGGGGATGAGCAGTTCTTC
TRBV6-5	few	TRBD1	TRBJ2-1	CASSYTGQGNNEQFF	TGTGCCAGCAGTTACACGGGACAGGGTAACAATGAGCAGTTCTTC
TRBV15	.	TRBD1	TRBJ2-5	CATSSRPGQAVRETQCF	TGTGCCACCAGCAGTAGACCGGGACAGGCGGTTCGGGAGACCCAGTGCTTC
TRBV15	many	TRBD1	TRBJ1-1	CATSRGRQGVNTEAFF	TGTGCCACCAGCAGAGGAAGACAGGGAGTGAACACTGAAGCTTTCTTT
TRBV12-3/TRBV12-4	few	.	TRBJ1-6	CACLSGGAGSPLHF	TGTGCCTGCCTGTCCGGGGGCGCGGGGTCACCCCTCCACTTT
TRBV7-9	few	TRBD1	TRBJ2-2	CASSLSPGTESTGELFF	TGTGCCAGCAGCTTATCCCCCGGGACAGAGAGCACCGGGGAGCTGTTTTTT
TRBV20-1	few	.	TRBJ1-1	CSARIIPTEAFF	TGCAGTGCTAGAATTATACCCACTGAAGCTTTCTTT
TRBV2	few	TRBD2	TRBJ2-2	CASRPLAGGTGTGELFF	TGTGCCAGCCGACCCCTAGCGGGGGGCACCGGGACCGGGGAGCTGTTTTTT
TRBV6-6	.	.	TRBJ1-1	CASSYRGPSGAEAFF	TGTGCCAGCAGTTACCGAGGACCCTCGGGAGCTGAAGCTTTCTTT
TRBV7-8	few	TRBD1	TRBJ2-6	CASSNQGVGANVLTF	TGTGCCAGCAGCAATCAGGGGGTTGGGGCCAACGTCCTGACTTTC
TRBV7-2	many	TRBD1	TRBJ1-1	CASSLSGGQGVRAFF	TGTGCCAGCAGCTTAAGCGGGGGACAGGGGGTGCGAGCTTTCTTT
TRBV7-9	many	.	TRBJ1-1	CASSQTPGRRMNTEAFF	TGTGCCAGCAGCCAAACACCGGGACGGAGAATGAACACTGAAGCTTTCTTT
TRBV5-5	.	.	TRBJ2-5	CASSLLVQGSETQYF	TGTGCCAGCAGCTTGTTGGTCCAGGGGTCAGAGACCCAGTACTTC
TRBV29-1	many	.	TRBJ1-1	CSVSITEAFF	TGCAGCGTTTCGATCACTGAAGCTTTCTTT
TRBV5-1	few	TRBD1	TRBJ2-2	CASSLAPGTGGTGELFF	TGCGCCAGCAGCTTGGCCCCCGGGACAGGGGGCACCGGGGAGCTGTTTTTT
TRBV7-2	.	TRBD1	TRBJ1-1	CASSATHWTGGPPLNTEAFF	TGTGCCAGCAGCGCTACGCATTGGACAGGGGGCCCTCCATTGAACACTGAAGCTTTCTTT
TRBV4-3	many	.	TRBJ1-2	CASSQGASYGYTF	TGCGCCAGCAGCCAGGGGGCTAGCTATGGCTACACCTTC
TRBV2	few	.	TRBJ1-1	CASGDPWPAFF	TGTGCCAGCGGCGACCCTTGGCCAGCTTTCTTT
TRBV5-1	.	.	TRBJ2-5	CASSALDYYYQETQYF	TGCGCCAGCAGCGCCCTGGACTACTACTACCAAGAGACCCAGTACTTC
TRBV6-5	many	TRBD1	TRBJ2-3	CASSYSYPSGGGTDTQYF	TGTGCCAGCAGTTACTCATATCCCTCAGGGGGTGGCACAGATACGCAGTATTTT
TRBV7-3	few	.	TRBJ2-3	CASSLRGLEADTQYF	TGTGCCAGCAGCTTGCGGGGACTGGAGGCAGATACGCAGTATTTT
TRBV4-3	many	.	TRBJ1-2	CASSQEGLGYTF	TGCGCCAGCAGCCAAGAAGGGCTCGGCTACACCTTC
TRBV4-1	.	.	TRBJ1-6	CASSQEATSPLHF	TGCGCCAGCAGCCAAGAAGCGACCTCACCCCTCCACTTT
TRBV28	many	.	TRBJ1-4	CASTIGTATNEKLFF	TGTGCCAGCACTATAGGGACTGCAACTAATGAAAAACTGTTTTTT
TRBV14	few	.	TRBJ2-3	CASSQDIGDTQYF	TGTGCCAGCAGCCAAGATATCGGGGATACGCAGTATTTT
TRBV24-1	few	.	TRBJ2-3	CATSGWPSTDTQYF	TGTGCCACCAGTGGGTGGCCTAGCACAGATACGCAGTATTTT
TRBV5-1	many	TRBD1	TRBJ1-4	CASSAQGAGEKLFF	TGCGCCAGCAGCGCCCAGGGGGCTGGGGAAAAACTGTTTTTT
TRBV12-3/TRBV12-4	.	TRBD2	TRBJ2-5	CASSLFEREEETQYF	TGTGCCAGCAGTTTATTCGAGCGGGAAGAAGAGACCCAGTACTTC
TRBV4-2	few	.	TRBJ2-2	CASSQERGPTGELFF	TGTGCCAGCAGCCAAGAGAGGGGTCCCACCGGGGAGCTGTTTTTT
TRBV20-1	.	.	TRBJ1-4	CSASWGTNEKLFF	TGCAGTGCTAGCTGGGGGACTAATGAAAAACTGTTTTTT
TRBV5-8	many	TRBD1	TRBJ2-1	CASSLQGADNEQFF	TGTGCCAGCAGCTTACAGGGGGCTGACAATGAGCAGTTCTTC
TRBV6-2/TRBV6-3	many	TRBD2	TRBJ2-1	CASSYSSGGNEQFF	TGTGCCAGCAGTTACTCTAGCGGGGGGAATGAGCAGTTCTTC
TRBV28	many	TRBD1	TRBJ1-4	CASSRTGGGEKLFF	TGTGCCAGCAGCCGGACAGGGGGAGGAGAAAAACTGTTTTTT
TRBV20-1	few	.	TRBJ1-5	CSAAGPHKPQHF	TGCAGTGCTGCCGGGCCTCATAAGCCCCAGCATTTT
TRBV5-1	many	.	TRBJ2-3	CASSLERTSTDTQYF	TGCGCCAGCAGCCTCGAGCGCACCAGCACAGATACGCAGTATTTT
TRBV20-1	many	.	TRBJ2-7	CSARTSVYEQYF	TGCAGTGCTAGGACCAGTGTCTACGAGCAGTACTTC
TRBV25-1	many	TRBD1	TRBJ1-4	CASSPGQHNEKLFF	TGTGCCAGCAGCCCGGGACAGCATAATGAAAAACTGTTTTTT
TRBV12-3/TRBV12-4	.	.	TRBJ2-2	CASSFDEGGSGELFF	TGTGCCAGCAGTTTCGACGAGGGGGGGAGCGGGGAGCTGTTTTTT
TRBV5-1	few	TRBD2	TRBJ2-5	CASSLVPSGGQETQYF	TGCGCCAGCAGCTTGGTACCTAGCGGGGGGCAAGAGACCCAGTACTTC
TRBV28	few	.	TRBJ2-2	CASSSASNTGELFF	TGTGCCAGCAGTTCCGCCTCGAACACCGGGGAGCTGTTTTTT
TRBV23-1	few	.	TRBJ2-4	CASSQTRTPRAAKNIQYF	TGCGCCAGCAGTCAGACCAGAACCCCCAGAGCGGCCAAAAACATTCAGTACTTC
TRBV20-1	.	.	TRBJ1-1	CSAQGFENTEAFF	TGCAGTGCTCAAGGGTTCGAGAACACTGAAGCTTTCTTT
TRBV12-3/TRBV12-4	.	.	TRBJ2-3	CASSLRLTTYTDTQYF	TGTGCCAGCAGCCTAAGACTAACCACCTACACAGATACGCAGTATTTT
TRBV12-5	.	TRBD1	TRBJ1-1	CASGWGTGVTEAFF	TGTGCTAGTGGATGGGGGACAGGGGTGACTGAAGCTTTCTTT
TRBV9	few	.	TRBJ2-3	CASSVDSGRDTQYF	TGTGCCAGCAGCGTAGATAGCGGACGAGATACGCAGTATTTT
TRBV7-9	few	.	TRBJ2-2	CASRLGGANTGELFF	TGTGCCAGCAGGCTTGGGGGCGCGAACACCGGGGAGCTGTTTTTT
TRBV29-1	few	.	TRBJ1-3	CSVEGGGNTIYF	TGCAGCGTTGAAGGAGGGGGAAACACCATATATTTT
TRBV4-1	many	.	TRBJ2-3	CASSQDLGRAITDTQYF	TGCGCCAGCAGCCAAGATTTGGGCAGGGCAATCACAGATACGCAGTATTTT
TRBV6-5	many	.	TRBJ2-5	CASSAPGTPQETQYF	TGTGCCAGCAGTGCCCCCGGGACTCCCCAAGAGACCCAGTACTTC
TRBV6-5	many	.	TRBJ1-1	CATRFGPEAFF	TGTGCCACCCGATTTGGCCCTGAAGCTTTCTTT
TRBV5-6	many	.	TRBJ2-1	CASSLVFVGGPNEQFF	TGTGCCAGCAGCTTGGTATTTGTGGGGGGGCCCAATGAGCAGTTCTTC
TRBV12-3/TRBV12-4	many	TRBD2	TRBJ2-1	CASNSGGNEQFF	TGTGCCAGTAACAGCGGGGGGAATGAGCAGTTCTTC
TRBV5-1	few	.	TRBJ1-2	CASSLGQSDGYTF	TGCGCCAGCAGCTTGGGACAGTCTGATGGCTACACCTTC
TRBV30	.	.	TRBJ1-1	CAWSVQVNTEAFF	TGTGCCTGGAGTGTTCAGGTGAACACTGAAGCTTTCTTT